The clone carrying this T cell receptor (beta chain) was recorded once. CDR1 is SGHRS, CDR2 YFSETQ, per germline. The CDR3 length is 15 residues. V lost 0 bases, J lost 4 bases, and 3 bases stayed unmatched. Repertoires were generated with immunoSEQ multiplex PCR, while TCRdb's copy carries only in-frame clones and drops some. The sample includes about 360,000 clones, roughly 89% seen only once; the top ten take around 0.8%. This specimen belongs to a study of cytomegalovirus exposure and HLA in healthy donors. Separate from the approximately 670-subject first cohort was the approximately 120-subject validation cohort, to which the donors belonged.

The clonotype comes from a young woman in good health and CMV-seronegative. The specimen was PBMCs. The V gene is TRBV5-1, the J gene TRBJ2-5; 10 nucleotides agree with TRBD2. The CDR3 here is CASSLELAGRETQYF. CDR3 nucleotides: TGCGCCAGCAGCTTGGAACTAGCGGGGAGAGAGACCCAGTACTTC.